Below, one TCR beta chain is given with its context. This clone was found a few times. It has no known antigen specificity. Qualities for individual bases were not recorded, and no much larger clone is one base off. This entry is derived from a study of T cell clonotyping in hematopoietic cell transplantation listed by TCRdb under 2021. A note on the overall study: Pretransplant recipient samples were obtained after cytoreduction. In the study, 140 or so blood samples were gathered from 35 consecutive transplant recipients and their related donors. Patient recruitment ran from late 2015 to January 2017, and follow-up continued until September 2020 or death.

The immunoSEQ assay, a bias-controlled multiplex PCR with V- and J-specific primers, was used to amplify TCR beta CDR3 regions from genomic DNA. In a second PCR step, the CDR3 amplicons were tagged with a proprietary barcode plus Illumina adapter sequences. An Illumina MiSeq instrument was used to sequence the CDR3 libraries. As for how the authors treated the data: Export and quality control were handled in immunoSEQ Analyzer 3.0, while downstream analyses relied on R Bioconductor and Immunarch. Only productive rearrangements in the normalized downsampled data set were used to calculate repertoire metrics. Clonotypes larger than 5 templates in the normalized cohort were defined as pathologically expanded. Repertoire diversity was measured with the Inverse Simpson Index. To capture all clonotypes, CMV-specificity analyses were performed on the non-normalized data set. Sourced from immuneACCESS, this table was stored by TCRdb with only in-frame sequences that have V and J called. A share of the clones is absent; for the studies checked, an unresolved V gene accounts for under half, and the remainder has no known explanation. V, J and clone size are those of that table, while D and trimming were read from the DNA. For this sample the table gives approximately 11,000 clones, of which approximately 92% were detected only once. Roughly an eighth of the sample goes to the ten largest clones.

Its CDR3 holds 14 amino acids, cysteine through phenylalanine. Solely the CDR3 DNA is kept, with 42 bases framed from the first base. CDR1 is given as MNHEY and CDR2 as SMNVEV, both from the germline V gene (reference sequence). The trim is 5 bases for V and 2 bases for J, with a gap of 13 bases between the germline ends. What the study reported, not specific to this receptor: Just a small fraction of recipient repertoires overlapped with donor repertoires, and more than 95% appeared de novo at the given depth. Sample size was limited, and cells were not sorted, so CD4 and CD8 repertoire contributions could not be separated. Recipient TCR diversity fell after transplant, with pathologically expanded clonotypes rising progressively from day 30 to day 180. Broader TCR repertoire diversity after transplant was predicted by Inverse Simpson Index values from donors and from recipients before transplant.

The time point label for this specimen denotes: recipient sample about 28 days before transplant, after cytoreduction. Blood samples were obtained from recipients approximately 28 days before transplant and at days 30, 100 and 180 after transplant. Using Nuclei Lysis Solution, genomic DNA was extracted from unfractionated peripheral blood mononuclear cells that were either fresh or cryopreserved. This sample comprised peripheral blood mononuclear cells, obtained before stem cell transplant. The clonotype was recovered from a woman aged 35 to 49 with acute myeloid leukemia. Some clones in this sample may be carry-over from other donors' samples. The chain uses TRBV27 and TRBJ2-7, with the D segment identity uncertain. The CDR3: CASSPTPPAYEQYF. The bases read TGTGCCAGCAGTCCGACTCCGCCGGCCTACGAGCAGTACTTC.